Many counts were recorded for the clone carrying this T cell receptor (beta chain). Its matching antigen is unknown. This specimen comes from a study of T cells in Graves' hyperthyroidism and ophthalmopathy. The overall study: Initial diagnosis, before any treatment, was when peripheral blood was collected.

Exclusion followed for patients with uncontrolled infection, other autoimmune disease, pregnancy or lactation. Diagnoses were established using clinical symptoms, serum thyroxine and TRAb, thyroid ultrasound and orbital computed tomography. Amplified TCR beta CDR3 regions derived from RNA transcripts. With the HTBI primer set, the TCR CDR3 went through a first round of RT-PCR. TCRdb reprocessed the multiplex PCR reads with MiXCR, giving one entry per CDR3 protein. This table has hundreds of thousands of distinct CDR3 sequences, roughly 15% appearing once. Whole-study results and caveats: Within blood appeared most thyroid clonotypes that had expanded above 0.001.

The CDR3 is made up of 14 amino acids. V dropped 8 bases and J dropped 4; count of bases not matched to a gene: 9. The germline gives CDR1 MNHNS, CDR2 SASEGT. The J gene is TRBJ1-1, the V gene TRBV6-1; 8 bases agree with TRBD1. The sequenced sample was blood. This clonotype was obtained from a woman in her forties or fifties with Graves' ophthalmopathy. CDR3 sequence: CASERQGLSTEAFF. The CDR3 DNA reads TGTGCCAGCGAACGACAGGGGCTGAGCACTGAAGCTTTCTTT.